This TCR beta chain was profiled in a study of blood T cell repertoires in COVID-19. Study-level background: PBMCs, B-cell-depleted T cells, or T cells were the source of the cDNA or gDNA that made up the material.

Donors were grouped by their self-reported clinical history. People in the exposed group encountered a COVID-19 case within 2 weeks before entering the study. The method was immunoSEQ multiplex PCR; TCRdb's version includes in-frame clones alone and lacks a portion of them. The top ten hold under 1.2% of the sample, which has 300,000 to 450,000 clones, about 90% seen once. The germline V gene encodes CDR1 LNHDA and CDR2 SQIVND (reference sequence). This CDR3 has 14 residues. V was pared by 7 bases and J by 2 bases, with 14 bases between. Sequencing input: PBMCs or T cells enriched from blood (not recorded which). The TCR sequence derives from a woman in her twenties or thirties who had been exposed to COVID-19. This rearrangement joins TRBV19 to TRBJ1-1; no reliable D call. For the CDR3, the DNA is TGTGCCAGTACCCCTTGGCAGTTCAACACTGAAGCTTTCTTT. As protein: CASTPWQFNTEAFF. The entire variable domain, with the rest obtained from reference TRBV19 and TRBJ1-1, is as follows: DGGITQSPKYLFRKEGQNVTLSCEQNLNHDAMYWYRQDPGQGLRLIYYSQIVNDFQKGDIAEGYSVSREKKESFPLTVTSAQKNPTAFYLCASTPWQFNTEAFFGQGTRLTVV.